This T cell receptor beta chain was identified in a study of blood T cell repertoires in COVID-19. CDR3 size: 11 residues. Measured with immunoSEQ multiplex PCR; TCRdb has only the in-frame clones, and not every one. The data show around 70,000 clones, with almost 90% seen just once and less than 2% held by the top ten. Sequencing was done on a sample of peripheral blood. The chain is built from TRBV21-1 and TRBJ1-1. TRBV21-1 has pseudogene status. This TCR came from a woman older than 75 with active or convalescent COVID-19. Here the CDR3 reads CASFPGEGAFF. CDR3 nucleotide sequence: TGTGCCAGCTTCCCAGGGGAGGGAGCTTTCTTT.